One T cell receptor (beta chain) is described in this entry. Its antigen is unknown. Trimming accounts for 4 bases at V and 4 bases at J, while the number of junction bases matched to no gene is 0. From the cysteine up to the phenylalanine, the CDR3 has a length of 11 residues. The kept DNA is CDR3 alone, 33 bases in frame from the first base. CDR1 and CDR2 are drawn from the germline V gene (reference sequence): DFQATT, SNEGSKA. Libraries were built with the immunoSEQ multiplex PCR assay. The multiplex PCR relied on a mix of 60 forward primers for TCR Vbeta segments and 13 reverse primers for TCR Jbeta segments. The CDR3 region of rearranged TCR beta genes was amplified from genomic DNA with a multiplex PCR assay. On the Illumina HiSeq System, the amplified TCR beta libraries were sequenced as 87-base-pair reads. In the paper's pipeline: A later analysis counted approximately 74 million unique TCR beta chains across the 640 or so repertoires, and some 11 million of these chains were shared by at least two donors. To remove PCR and sequencing errors, raw reads were error-corrected and collapsed into unique sequences using a nearest-neighbor algorithm that merged closely related sequences. V, D and J gene segments were assigned by aligning CDR3 sequences to IMGT reference sequences. For a sequence to be retained, a match of at least six nucleotides was required to both a V gene segment and a J gene segment. A rearrangement counted as productive if the CDR3 had no stop codons and remained in frame with V and J, and every other rearrangement counted as non-productive. CDR3 was defined according to IMGT convention as the region running from the second conserved V-encoded cysteine to the conserved J-encoded phenylalanine. Sequences without an unambiguous match to a single V gene segment were excluded from the earlier analysis of several hundred of the donors. In an earlier analysis of 587 of the donors, V segments were called functional above 56.7% productive rearrangements and were called segregating when the between-donor standard deviation exceeded 5%. A statistical classification framework was developed to diagnose cytomegalovirus status using the catalog of TCR beta chain sequences. In a later analysis, TCR nucleotide sequences were compared against IMGT/GENE-DB human TR gene sequences so that V and J genes could be assigned. In a later analysis, CDR3 sequences and most-parsimonious VDJ recombination scenarios were assigned using the TCRdist pipeline. In a later analysis, every TCR beta chain was defined by the combination of its CDR3 amino acid sequence and its V-gene family, and reads without a unique V-gene family were dropped. In a later analysis, some 600 highly shared, low-generation-probability nucleotide sequences were removed to address suspected cross-contamination and a sequencing artifact. In a later analysis, a clonal expansion index was calculated for each public chain from normalized within-repertoire ranks of inferred template counts. In a later analysis, generation probabilities were computed using a VDJ recombination model fitted to out-of-frame rearrangements, and the results were checked against IGoR. Hypergeometric tests were used in a later analysis to score TCR-TCR, TCR-HLA and TCR-CMV co-occurrence, with a repertoire-size bias correction applied to the TCR pairs. False discovery rates were estimated in a later analysis by permuting HLA or CMV assignments 20 times. In a later analysis, co-occurring TCRs were grouped using DBSCAN, and TCRdist sequence similarity was added for clustering within HLA-allele-positive subsets. Repertoires with fewer than 30,000 or more than 120,000 public chains were left out of co-occurrence clustering, as were five repertoires with anomalous nucleotide sharing. TCRdb's version of the immuneACCESS table is confined to in-frame rearrangements and falls short of the full clone set. An unresolved V gene accounts for under half of the shortfall where checked; the remainder is of unknown origin. V and J calls and clone size are copied from that table; D and trimming were computed from the DNA. The table kept for this sample lists over 100,000 clones. The ten biggest clones cover 6.8% of the sample.

In total, 630 or so healthy bone marrow donors made up the cohort. All cohort members were sampled while nominally healthy, although unrecorded immune exposures were likely present. The donor tested CMV seropositive and was one of the 289 seropositive cohort members. A peripheral blood sample was collected from each donor, and TCR beta sequencing was performed on peripheral blood mononuclear cells. Genomic DNA was extracted from the blood cell samples with the Qiagen DNeasy Blood Extraction Kit. The sample belongs to a study of cytomegalovirus exposure and HLA in healthy donors (dated by TCRdb to 2016 to 2017). About the study as a whole: An earlier analysis of several hundred of the donors reported about 250 Gb of sequence data and 117 million unique TCR beta sequences from about 200 million T cells. About 310 gigabases of sequencing data and 70 million to 85 million unique TCR sequences were included in an early release covering roughly 600 HLA-typed donors. Of the approximately 370 genotyped donors, 65% to 90% were placed in the genetic ancestry cluster associated with self-reported Caucasian donors. The aim of the study was to test whether cataloging public T cell receptors could identify signatures of past pathogen exposure. The study used immunosequencing to profile the T cell repertoires of 666 subjects and linked those repertoires to cytomegalovirus serostatus. Besides the first cohort of approximately 710 subjects, a separate validation cohort made up of around 120 different subjects was used. High-throughput TCR immunosequencing, statistical association of individual TCRs with disease status, and machine learning were combined to predict cytomegalovirus infection status. To study patterns of TCR occurrence, a later analysis re-analyzed previously published TCR beta repertoires from several hundred donors and added high-resolution HLA genotyping. In the later analysis, no new phenotypic data were used to find candidate immune exposures; instead, reliance was placed on TCR beta sequences and their occurrence across donors. An earlier analysis of around 540 of the donors applied high-throughput TCR beta sequencing to assess whether each TCR beta V gene segment acted as functional or pseudogenic. Alongside the repertoire data, information on donor age, sex, ethnicity and CMV serostatus was compiled. Genome-wide SNP genotypes for about 65% of the 666 donors were used in a later genetic analysis, which treated that subset as a discovery cohort. All discovery cohort repertoires had been generated using a single sequencing platform. HLA typing covered class I and class II loci at four-digit resolution. The number of donors typed differed by locus, with about 629-640 for A, B, C, DRB1 and DQB1, roughly 520 for DQA1, nearly 610 for DPA1, and 400 to 490 for DPB1. Because of strong linkage in the cohort, 4 to 6 DR-DQ haplotypes were treated as single units for association and clustering. Among about 400 genotyped donors of the cohort, an average of about 220,000 unique TCR beta nucleotide sequences was sequenced per donor, of which 15% to 20% were non-productive.

The paper as a whole reports these results and caveats: A later analysis associated roughly 17,000 TCR beta sequences with specific HLA alleles at a false discovery rate of 0.05. V-gene and J-gene trimming of TCR beta chains was associated with a missense DCLRE1C variant in a later genetic analysis, and the association was replicated in an independent cohort. This cohort had only TCR beta chains sequenced, and the lack of alpha or paired-chain data limited which features could be detected. Most TCR sequences were observed very rarely across donors, whereas some public TCRs were present in many individuals. The earlier analysis of about 600 of the donors excluded about 16 rarely observed V segments, including chromosome 9 orphons, because counts were too low. In a later analysis, most CMV-associated TCR beta chains were found to appear HLA-restricted, with HLA associations seemingly driven largely by CMV exposure. Linkage disequilibrium might explain the correlated functional status among segregating V segments, but an unknown experimental factor could not be ruled out. A further reported finding was that TCR beta sequences accurately predicted the HLA-A and HLA-B alleles for most subjects in the first cohort. In vitro tests confirmed that a few of the cytomegalovirus-associated TCR beta chains recognize cytomegalovirus antigens. The classifier was reported to diagnose cytomegalovirus status with high specificity and sensitivity in both the original and validation cohorts. According to a later genetic analysis, donors in an Asian-associated ancestry cluster had fewer N-insertions in productive TCRs than the approximately 630-donor mean. In a later analysis, several top co-occurrence clusters were reported to appear linked to parvovirus B19, influenza, CMV and Epstein-Barr virus. Assigning TCR associations to individual alleles was difficult when HLA alleles, especially DR and DQ, strongly co-occurred. Some IMGT-functional V segments, including TRBV6-2 and TRBV6-3, could not be told apart with the 87-base-pair reads, so those segments were excluded. CMV serostatus was the only immune exposure information available for the cohort. A later analysis found that HLA-associated TCR beta chains were more clonally expanded and had lower generation probabilities than equally common non-associated chains. According to the authors, the approach could potentially be generalized to other disease states and immunological phenotypes. A cluster of highly shared sequence variants was judged likely to represent a technical artifact of the sequencing pipeline. An earlier analysis of approximately 600 of the donors showed that most TCR beta V segments appeared in productive rearrangements either about 90% or about 30% of the time, which broadly matched IMGT annotations. Presence/absence analyses assumed roughly uniform sequencing depth across donors, an assumption that may not hold. In a later analysis, TCR association rates were found to vary across HLA loci, with the most associated TCRs seen for DRB1 alleles and the fewest for HLA-C alleles. The study gave a list of about 150 TCR beta chains associated with cytomegalovirus. Because HLA typing was missing for some donors at each locus, association tests included only the typed subset.

The receptor was derived from a man aged 40-49 years in good health and CMV-seropositive. Source material: PBMCs. The receptor chain draws on TRBV20-1 and TRBJ1-2, and 7 junctional nucleotides match TRBD1. The sequence in DNA is TGCAGTGCTAACAGGGGCTATGGCTACACCTTC. Its protein is CSANRGYGYTF.